This is a list of T cell receptor beta chains from one sample in a study of cytomegalovirus exposure and HLA in healthy donors. Sequencing used immunoSEQ multiplex PCR; TCRdb keeps in-frame clones, though not all of them. The sample consists of roughly 170,000 clones, approximately 80% of them appearing once. Sequenced sample: PBMCs. The receptors come from a man aged 18 to 29 in good health and CMV-seronegative. CDR3s include the opening cysteine and the closing phenylalanine or tryptophan. The D gene is left open where the match is weak. The size entry is marked missing in some rows and otherwise reads once, few, many or a size class.

v_gene,abundance,d_gene,j_gene,CDR3aa,CDR3nt
TRBV9,.,TRBD2,TRBJ2-1,CASSVRLAGPYNEQFF,TGTGCCAGCAGCGTAAGGCTAGCGGGACCTTACAATGAGCAGTTCTTC
TRBV10-3,.,TRBD2,TRBJ2-1,CAISDDGERGGHEQFF,TGTGCCATCAGTGATGATGGCGAGCGGGGGGGGCATGAGCAGTTCTTC
TRBV6-5,.,.,TRBJ1-1,CASSPQGFTEAFF,TGTGCCAGCAGCCCTCAGGGGTTCACTGAAGCTTTCTTT
TRBV29-1,.,.,TRBJ2-2,CSVPSRNTGELFF,TGCAGCGTTCCTAGCCGGAACACCGGGGAGCTGTTTTTT
TRBV7-3,.,.,TRBJ1-2,CASSSLQIYWSYGYTF,TGTGCCAGCAGCTCCCTCCAAATTTACTGGAGCTATGGCTACACCTTC
TRBV5-1,.,.,TRBJ1-3,CASSFEFSGNTIYF,TGCGCCAGCAGCTTCGAGTTCTCTGGAAACACCATATATTTT
TRBV10-3,.,.,TRBJ1-6,CAISEGRGNSPLHF,TGTGCCATCAGTGAGGGGCGGGGGAATTCACCCCTCCACTTT
TRBV28,.,TRBD1,TRBJ2-7,CASLPGQGAHEQYF,TGTGCCTCCTTACCCGGACAGGGGGCCCACGAGCAGTACTTC
TRBV5-1,once,.,TRBJ2-2,CASSPEGGSGQYTGELFF,TGCGCCAGCAGCCCGGAGGGTGGGTCAGGGCAATACACCGGGGAGCTGTTTTTT
TRBV7-9,.,.,TRBJ2-6,CASSFLSGANVLTF,TGTGCCAGCAGCTTTCTCTCTGGGGCCAACGTCCTGACTTTC
TRBV28,.,TRBD1,TRBJ2-7,CASRDSNYEQYF,TGTGCCAGCCGGGACAGCAATTACGAGCAGTACTTC